The sequence of this T cell receptor (delta chain) was determined in a study of γδ T cells in repeated Plasmodium falciparum infection. By sample share, this clone is medium-sized. The sample holds other DNA sequences that translate to the same CDR3. TCRdb applied CATT to the multiplex PCR reads for clone calling. Of 90,000 to 95,000 delta-chain clones listed, 0.75% to 1% are singletons. Gammadelta T cells were flow-sorted from PBMC into Vgamma9/Vdelta2+ and Vdelta2-negative populations for bulk analysis. Germline V gives CDR1 TSWWSYY, CDR2 QGS. With V trimmed by 5 bases and J by 0 bases, 25 bases remained unmatched. The CDR3 runs 22 residues.

The sequence derives from a pool of human donors (malaria-infected and uninfected, not separated). The material sequenced was gamma-delta T cells from blood. The chain combines TRDV1 with TRDJ1; 9 bases fit TRDD3. CDR3 nucleotide sequence: TGTGCTCTTGGGTCACAATCCTACGACCGGGGATACGTCCGGGAGAACACCGATAAACTCATCTTT. Its protein is CALGSQSYDRGYVRENTDKLIF.